Sequencing of this TCR beta chain was carried out in a study of T cell responses to AZD1222 COVID-19 vaccine. Study results and caveats: White British donors predominated, females outnumbered males, and clonal diversity was possibly underestimated. The span of vaccine-associated CD4 TCRs extended across spike, with dominance at 160-218 and 743-854. Epitopes outside B.1.351 and B.1.1.7 mutated regions reportedly drew nearly half of spike TCRs.

Only in-frame clones appear in the TCRdb table, and some are missing; sequencing was by immunoSEQ multiplex PCR. The top ten clones hold roughly 1.2% of a sample with about 150,000 clones, just over 90% of them seen once. As regards this clone: What it recognizes is unknown.

Germline V lookup: CDR1 SQVTM, CDR2 ANQGSEA. Trimming pared 3 bases from V and 6 bases from J, leaving 20 bases between. The CDR3 is 15 residues long. Sequencing used peripheral blood, obtained 28 days after the second AZD1222 dose. This receptor was identified in an adult who received the AZD1222 COVID-19 vaccine. The chain is built from TRBV29-1 and TRBJ1-2, with D perhaps TRBD1 (6 bases). CDR3 DNA sequence: TGCAGCGTTGAGTTTCCCTACTCAGGGGTAGATGGCTACACCTTC. Translating gives CSVEFPYSGVDGYTF.